In its sample, the clone carrying this T cell receptor (beta chain) was seen once. Its antigen is not identified. The record originates from a study of vaccination effects on CD4 cells after COVID-19. Turning to the study itself: Each participant received a vaccine that was either BNT162b2 or mRNA-1273, given as two doses.

Expansion with viral peptide pools was applied to antigen-specific CD4+ T cells by the ViraFEST assay prior to sequencing. Following culture for approximately 11 days, CD4+ T cells were isolated. People in the vaccine group had not been infected with SARS-CoV-2 before, and their nucleocapsid antibodies were negative. The culture medium for approximately 1.9 million PBMC per well included roughly 9.2 IU/ml IL-2 and 9.5 to 10 ug/ml peptides. Profiling relied on immunoSEQ multiplex PCR, and the TCRdb table lists in-frame clones only, not all of them. Among 50,000 to 65,000 clones listed, roughly 80% were seen once. This receptor was obtained from a human donor who received a COVID-19 vaccine. The sample in question was CD4+ T cells from PBMCs cultured with HCoV-229E spike peptides, obtained before COVID-19 vaccination.

CDR3 sequence (DNA): TGTGCCAGCAGCCCATTAACAGGGGGGACTGAAGCTTTCTTT. Translated, it gives CASSPLTGGTEAFF. The chain is built from TRBV3-1 (or the pseudogene TRBV3-2) and TRBJ1-1; 8 bases match TRBD1. This CDR3 is 14 amino acids long. Germline V gene lookup returns CDR1 LGHDT and CDR2 YNNKEL (reference sequence). The V segment lost 4 bases and the J segment 5 bases; nucleotides outside the gene matches: 6.